These 18 T cell receptor beta chains were sequenced from one sample in a study of vaccination and CD4 T cells after COVID-19. Treatment in this sample: approximately nine-day PBMC culture with coronavirus spike peptide pools or control peptides (ViraFEST assay). Cultured CD4+ T-cell DNA underwent Oncomine TCR Beta short-read sequencing. TCRdb used MiXCR to reprocess the PCR reads, holding one entry per CDR3 protein. The sample holds 20,000 to 25,000 distinct CDR3 sequences; over 45% are singletons and the top ten take 9% to 10%. These TCRs' antigens remain unknown. The sample taken for sequencing was CD4+ T cells from blood, cultured in vitro. These receptor sequences come from a human donor who had recovered from COVID-19.

The V call is TRBV5-1, the J call TRBJ2-1; maybe TRBD2 (5 bases). The CDR3 spans 15 residues. CDR1 and CDR2 from the germline V gene are SGHRS and YFSETQ. Trimming stripped 1 base from V and 0 bases from J, with 8 bases between. CDR3 sequence: CASSLLGSSYNEQFF. The DNA of the CDR3 is TGCGCCAGCAGCTTGTTAGGGAGCTCCTACAATGAGCAGTTCTTC.

V usage is TRBV5-1 and J usage is TRBJ1-1, with D uncertain. The V gene's germline CDR1 is SGHRS and CDR2 YFSETQ. V was trimmed by 4 bases and J by 1 base, leaving 11 bases between them. The CDR3 covers 14 residues. The CDR3 DNA reads TGCGCCAGCAGCACGCGACGGTCGAACACTGAAGCTTTCTTT. Encoded protein: CASSTRRSNTEAFF.

The chain joins TRBV27 to TRBJ2-4; no firm D call. The length of the CDR3 is 15 residues. In germline, CDR1 is MNHEY, CDR2 SMNVEV (reference sequence). Between the trimmed V and J ends, which lost 0 bases and 2 bases, there was a span of 8 bases. CDR3 sequence reads: CASSLSMGTKNIQYF. The CDR3 bases are TGTGCCAGCAGTTTATCGATGGGGACCAAAAACATTCAGTACTTC.

This rearrangement joins TRBV2 to TRBJ1-5, with TRBD1 matching over 9 bases. This CDR3 spans 16 amino acids. V lost 4 bases and J lost 4; bases outside the gene matches: 8. The germline CDR1 and CDR2 sequences are SNHLY and FYNNEI. The CDR3 sequence is CASSARTGVGNQPQHF. CDR3 DNA: TGTGCCAGCAGTGCCCGGACAGGGGTAGGAAATCAGCCCCAGCATTTT.

With respect to this clonotype: One junction end does not reproduce the germline sequence, and a read error may be involved. The chain uses TRBV10-1 and TRBJ1-1; no clear D gene. Germline V CDR1 and CDR2: WNHNN, SYGVQD (reference sequence). The CDR3 runs to 18 residues. CDR3 nucleotide sequence: TGCGTCAGCAGTGGCCTACCCTATGAGGGATATATGAACACTGAAGCTTTCTTT. Its translation: CVSSGLPYEGYMNTEAFF.

The chain is built from TRBV7-6 and TRBJ1-2; no firm D call. The CDR3 covers 11 residues. Germline CDR1 reads SGHVS; CDR2 reads FNYEAQ. Trimming removed 10 bases at V and 1 base at J, with 7 bases between. The CDR3 loop reads CAIRDNYGYTF. The CDR3 region has the DNA TGTGCCATAAGGGATAACTATGGCTACACCTTC.

The genes are TRBV21-1 and TRBJ2-2. TRBV21-1 is a listed pseudogene. The length of the CDR3 is 18 residues. The CDR3 loop is CASSNRVAVTDGTGELFF. The CDR3 DNA reads as TGTGCCAGCAGCAATCGAGTGGCGGTTACAGATGGCACCGGGGAGCTGTTTTTT.

This clonotype was observed a handful of times. This chain connects TRBV7-3 to TRBJ2-2, with 11 bases matching TRBD2. Trimming removed 2 bases from V and 1 base from J; junction bases left unmatched: 0. Germline CDR1 SGHTA, CDR2 FQGTGA. The CDR3 sequence is 16 residues long. The CDR3 loop is CASSLGLAGNTGELFF. The CDR3 DNA reads as TGTGCCAGCAGCTTAGGACTAGCGGGGAACACCGGGGAGCTGTTTTTT. Combining the CDR3 with reference TRBV7-3 and TRBJ2-2 gives the whole variable domain GAGVSQTPSNKVTEKGKYVELRCDPISGHTALYWYRQSLGQGPEFLIYFQGTGAADDSGLPNDRFFAVRPEGSVSTLKIQRTERGDSAVYLCASSLGLAGNTGELFFGEGSRLTVL.

This chain connects TRBV11-3 to TRBJ2-1, with D perhaps matching TRBD2 (5 bases). The germline V gene has CDR1 SGHNT and CDR2 YENEEA. This CDR3 has 17 amino acids. V gave up 1 base and J gave up 0 bases, with 13 bases separating them. The CDR3 loop is CASSLVRNSDSYNEQFF. CDR3 nucleotides: TGTGCCAGCAGCTTAGTTAGGAATAGCGACTCCTACAATGAGCAGTTCTTC.

This rearrangement joins TRBV2 to TRBJ1-5; TRBD1 matches at 7 bases. CDR1 is SNHLY, CDR2 FYNNEI, per germline. V lost 1 base and J lost 5; bases outside the gene matches: 5. The CDR3 has 15 amino acids. CDR3 residues: CASSEGQGGYQPQHF. The CDR3 DNA follows: TGTGCCAGCAGTGAAGGTCAGGGGGGCTATCAGCCCCAGCATTTT.

The V call is TRBV7-2, the J call TRBJ1-5, with 9 bases that match TRBD1. V shed 4 bases and J 2 bases; nucleotides not matched to a gene: 6. CDR3 size: 16 residues. Germline CDR1 SGHTA, CDR2 FQGNSA. The DNA of the CDR3 is TGTGCCAGCAGCTCGAGGAGGACAGGGGGCAATCAGCCCCAGCATTTT. This translates into CASSSRRTGGNQPQHF.

This chain connects TRBV28 to TRBJ1-5; no reliable D call. Germline values: CDR1 MDHEN, CDR2 SYDVKM. V was cut by 1 base and J by 3 bases, with 10 bases left in between. This CDR3 spans 15 amino acids. The CDR3 sequence: CASSLSQMVNQPQHF. The CDR3 nucleotides are TGTGCCAGCAGTTTATCTCAAATGGTCAATCAGCCCCAGCATTTT. Complete variable domain (other parts from reference TRBV28 and TRBJ1-5): DVKVTQSSRYLVKRTGEKVFLECVQDMDHENMFWYRQDPGLGLRLIYFSYDVKMKEKGDIPEGYSVSREKKERFSLILESASTNQTSMYLCASSLSQMVNQPQHFGDGTRLSIL.

The J gene is TRBJ2-1, the V gene TRBV10-3; D is ambiguous. The length of the CDR3 is 13 residues. Germline CDR1 and CDR2: ENHRY and SYGVKD. Trimming pared 6 bases from V and 6 bases from J, leaving 12 bases between. The CDR3 sequence: CAIRPPLGNEQFF. As DNA, the CDR3 is TGTGCCATCAGGCCCCCTTTGGGCAATGAGCAGTTCTTC.

This chain connects TRBV12-3 or TRBV12-4 to TRBJ1-3; possibly TRBD1 for D (6 bases). The CDR3 covers 14 residues. V lost 3 bases to trimming and J lost 4 bases, with 10 bases between them. The CDR3 region is CASSFRGQGNTIYF. The CDR3 DNA reads TGTGCCAGCAGTTTTAGAGGACAGGGAAACACCATATATTTT.

This clonotype has just a few counts. The chain is built from TRBV6-5 and TRBJ2-3; D is unclear. Trimming removed 0 bases at V and 3 bases at J, with 10 bases between. Germline lookup yields CDR1 MNHEY and CDR2 SVGAGI. The CDR3 is 15 amino acids. CDR3 sequence: CASSYSIGVTDTQYF. DNA of the CDR3: TGTGCCAGCAGTTACTCGATTGGGGTAACAGATACGCAGTATTTT.

V usage is TRBV5-1 and J usage is TRBJ1-2; D perhaps matches TRBD1 (6 bases). This CDR3 comprises 15 residues. V shed 4 bases and J shed 8 bases, with 21 bases lying between them. Germline CDR1 reads SGHRS; CDR2 reads YFSETQ. The CDR3: CASSIFPTGYMGYTF. The CDR3 DNA reads TGCGCCAGCAGCATTTTCCCGACAGGTTATATGGGCTACACCTTC.

This clonotype was seen only a few times. The gene calls are TRBV7-9 and TRBJ1-1; no definite D call. The V gene lost 3 bases and the J gene lost 3 bases, with 8 bases spanning the gap. The length of the CDR3 is 13 residues. Germline CDR1 is SEHNR and CDR2 is FQNEAQ (reference sequence). The CDR3 DNA reads as TGTGCCAGCAGCTTTGACACTTACACTGAAGCTTTCTTT. Protein: CASSFDTYTEAFF.

The genes are TRBV10-1 and TRBJ2-1, with no clear D. Germline V lookup: CDR1 WNHNN, CDR2 SYGVQD (reference sequence). The CDR3 spans 15 residues. The V end lost 0 bases, the J end lost 3 bases, and 9 bases lay between the germline ends. CDR3 nucleotide sequence: TGCGCCAGCAGTGAGTCTGGTATGGGCTACAATGAGCAGTTCTTC. Its translation: CASSESGMGYNEQFF.